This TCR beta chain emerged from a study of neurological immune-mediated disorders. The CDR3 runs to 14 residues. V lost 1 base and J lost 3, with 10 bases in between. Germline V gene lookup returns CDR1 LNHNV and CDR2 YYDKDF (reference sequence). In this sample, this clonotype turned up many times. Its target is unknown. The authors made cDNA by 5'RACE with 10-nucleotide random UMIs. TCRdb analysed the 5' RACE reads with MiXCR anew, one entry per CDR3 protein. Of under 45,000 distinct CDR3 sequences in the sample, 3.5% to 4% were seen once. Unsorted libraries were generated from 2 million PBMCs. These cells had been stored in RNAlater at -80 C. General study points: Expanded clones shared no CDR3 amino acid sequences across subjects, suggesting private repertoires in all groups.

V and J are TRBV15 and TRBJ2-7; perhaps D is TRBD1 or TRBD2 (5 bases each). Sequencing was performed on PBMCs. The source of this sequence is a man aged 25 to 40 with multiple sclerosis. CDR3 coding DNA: TGTGCCACCAGCAGAGTTGAGGGGCTCTACGAGCAGTACTTC. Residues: CATSRVEGLYEQYF. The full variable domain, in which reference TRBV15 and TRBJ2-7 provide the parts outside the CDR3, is DAMVIQNPRYQVTQFGKPVTLSCSQTLNHNVMYWYQQKSSQAPKLLFHYYDKDFNNEADTPDNFQSRRPNTSFCFLDIRSPGLGDTAMYLCATSRVEGLYEQYFGPGTRLTVT.